The 26 T cell receptor beta chains below come from one sample, sequenced in a study of blood T cell repertoires in COVID-19 (dated by TCRdb to about 2020). Libraries were built with the immunoSEQ multiplex PCR assay. TCRdb carries this immuneACCESS record with in-frame sequences only. Its versions omit some clonotypes, under half of them owing to an unresolved V gene in the studies checked, with the rest unexplained. The sample contains roughly 250,000 clones, 85% to 90% of them found a single time. The ten largest clones add up to just over 0.85% of the sample. The source material was PBMCs or T cells enriched from blood (not recorded which). The receptors were gathered from a man over 45 who had been exposed to COVID-19.

The chain combines TRBV4-2 with TRBJ1-1; D is unresolved. The CDR3 covers 15 residues. Germline assignment: CDR1 LGHNA and CDR2 YNFKEQ. V dropped 0 bases and J dropped 0 bases, with 8 bases sitting between them. CDR3 sequence: CASSQDPLLNTEAFF. For the CDR3, the DNA is TGTGCCAGCAGCCAAGATCCACTACTGAACACTGAAGCTTTCTTT.

V and J are TRBV11-2 and TRBJ2-5; no firm D call. CDR1 is SGHAT and CDR2 is FQNNGV in the germline V gene. CDR3 length: 13 residues. V was clipped by 1 base and J by 5 bases, with 8 bases between them. CDR3 sequence: CASSLGFQETQYF. For the CDR3, the DNA is TGTGCCAGCAGCTTAGGTTTCCAGGAGACCCAGTACTTC.

This rearrangement joins TRBV12-3 or TRBV12-4 to TRBJ2-5, with D unclear. Trimming removed 6 bases from V and 0 bases from J, with 8 bases in between. The CDR3 extends over 13 amino acids. As DNA, the CDR3 is TGTGCCAGCAGCGTGAGATACCAAGAGACCCAGTACTTC. Amino acid sequence: CASSVRYQETQYF.

This clone was recorded a few times. The chain is built from TRBV2 and TRBJ2-2, with 7 bases that match TRBD1. The CDR3 is 16 residues long. V shed 3 bases and J 6 bases; nucleotides not matched to a gene: 10. Germline assignment: CDR1 SNHLY and CDR2 FYNNEI. Written as DNA, the CDR3 is TGTGCCAGCAGTGAGGACAGGATAATAGGTCCCGGGGAGCTGTTTTTT. Protein product: CASSEDRIIGPGELFF.

This clone was recorded once. CDR3 region: CASSHLPSGNTDTQYF. Here the CDR3 DNA reads TGTGCCAGCAGCCATTTGCCTAGCGGAAACACAGATACGCAGTATTTT. V is TRBV3-1 (or the pseudogene TRBV3-2) and J is TRBJ2-3, with 7 bases matching TRBD2. In germline, CDR1 is LGHDT, CDR2 YNNKEL (reference sequence). The J segment lost 2 bases and the V segment lost 3 bases, leaving 8 bases of the junction unmatched. The CDR3 spans 16 residues.

With regard to this clone: This same CDR3 is encoded by further DNA sequences in the sample. The chain links TRBV6-1 to TRBJ2-7; possible D gene TRBD2, 6 bases. V dropped 1 base and J dropped 4 bases, with 11 bases sitting between them. CDR1 and CDR2 (germline): MNHNS, SASEGT. The CDR3 loop spans 14 amino acids. CDR3 protein: CASSEGHREYEQYV. The CDR3 bases are TGTGCCAGCAGTGAAGGTCATCGGGAGTACGAGCAGTACGTC.

The V gene is TRBV5-1, the J gene TRBJ2-3, with D perhaps matching TRBD2 (5 bases). The CDR3 length is 14 residues. V lost 6 bases, J lost 3 bases, and 14 bases lay in between. Germline V CDR1 and CDR2: SGHRS, YFSETQ. As DNA, the CDR3 is TGCGCCAGCACACCAGGAGGTTTGACAGATACGCAGTATTTT. It yields the protein CASTPGGLTDTQYF.

This clone appeared once. This chain connects TRBV7-2 to TRBJ2-1; D not certain. The CDR3 covers 12 residues. V dropped 5 bases and J dropped 5 bases, with 7 bases sitting between them. Germline V gives CDR1 SGHTA, CDR2 FQGNSA. The CDR3 here is CASSLLDNEQFF. The CDR3 DNA reads as TGTGCCAGCAGCCTATTGGACAATGAGCAGTTCTTC.

This clone was detected only a few times. J is TRBJ2-5 and V is TRBV4-1; TRBD2 matches 14 bases. Germline CDR1 reads MGHRA; CDR2 reads YSYEKL. The length of the CDR3 is 19 residues. J was trimmed by 5 bases and V by 2 bases; bases with no gene match: 13. The CDR3 sequence is CASSQKNAGLAGAGETQYF. The CDR3 DNA reads TGCGCCAGCAGCCAAAAAAATGCGGGACTAGCGGGAGCAGGGGAGACCCAGTACTTC.

This chain uses TRBV7-9 with TRBJ2-7; D is ambiguous. Germline CDR1 and CDR2: SEHNR and FQNEAQ (reference sequence). Trimming left V 4 bases short and J 7 bases short, with 14 bases between. This CDR3 has 13 amino acids. This chain's CDR3 is CASSSNLRSEQYV. As DNA, the CDR3 is TGTGCCAGCAGCTCAAATTTACGCAGTGAGCAGTACGTC.

The chain couples TRBV10-3 to TRBJ1-2, with 12 bases that match TRBD1. The CDR3 has 16 amino acids. Per germline, CDR1 ENHRY and CDR2 SYGVKD. The V gene end was trimmed by 1 base and the J gene end by 4 bases; junction bases not matched to a gene: 4. The CDR3 reads CAISEWGTGGVYGYTF. As DNA, the CDR3 is TGTGCCATCAGTGAGTGGGGGACAGGGGGCGTCTATGGCTACACCTTC.

This chain uses TRBV11-2 with TRBJ2-7; 7 bases line up with TRBD1. Germline CDR1 SGHAT, CDR2 FQNNGV. The CDR3 loop spans 14 amino acids. Trimming took 3 bases from V and 2 from J; bases not matched to a gene: 4. The CDR3 nucleotides read TGTGCCAGCAGCTTGGACAGGATAGCCTACGAGCAGTACTTC. Its translation: CASSLDRIAYEQYF.

The chain combines TRBV6-5 with TRBJ1-5, with D unresolved. The V and J ends lost 1 base and 5 bases respectively, with 6 bases between them. Germline CDR1 MNHEY, CDR2 SVGAGI. This CDR3 spans 13 amino acids. The CDR3 loop is CASSYYGDQPQHF. CDR3 DNA sequence: TGTGCCAGCAGTTACTACGGAGATCAGCCCCAGCATTTT.

The genes are TRBV28 and TRBJ2-4; D might be TRBD1 (6 bases). This CDR3 region has 15 residues. V dropped 4 bases and J dropped 5 bases, with 15 bases sitting between them. The germline gives CDR1 MDHEN, CDR2 SYDVKM. CDR3 in amino acids: CASSSRTESQNIQYF. The CDR3 DNA is TGTGCCAGCAGTTCCCGGACAGAGAGCCAAAACATTCAGTACTTC. Variable domain in full (rest from reference TRBV28 and TRBJ2-4): DVKVTQSSRYLVKRTGEKVFLECVQDMDHENMFWYRQDPGLGLRLIYFSYDVKMKEKGDIPEGYSVSREKKERFSLILESASTNQTSMYLCASSSRTESQNIQYFGAGTRLSVL.

This chain links TRBV28 with TRBJ1-1; possible D gene TRBD1, 5 bases. The CDR3 length is 15 residues. V was shortened by 3 bases and J by 2 bases, with 13 bases between the two germline ends. Germline lookup yields CDR1 MDHEN and CDR2 SYDVKM. This chain's CDR3 is CASSFRRGGNTEAFF. In DNA, the CDR3 is TGTGCCAGCAGTTTTAGGAGGGGAGGAAACACTGAAGCTTTCTTT.

V and J are TRBV19 and TRBJ1-2; D unresolved. Trimming took off 5 bases at V and 2 bases at J, with 9 bases between the two ends. This CDR3 spans 13 amino acids. Per the germline V gene, CDR1 is LNHDA and CDR2 is SQIVND (reference sequence). CDR3 in amino acids: CASSVPGNYGYTF. In DNA form, the CDR3 reads TGTGCCAGTAGTGTCCCAGGAAACTATGGCTACACCTTC.

The chain's CDR3 is CASSWGPNQPQHF. The CDR3 DNA reads as TGTGCCAGCAGTTGGGGGCCCAATCAGCCCCAGCATTTT. The chain recombines TRBV6-5 with TRBJ1-5, with D maybe TRBD1 (6 bases). The CDR3 has 13 amino acids. Germline V CDR1 and CDR2: MNHEY, SVGAGI. V was cut by 4 bases and J by 3 bases, with 7 bases left in between.

The V gene is TRBV13, the J gene TRBJ2-7; 9 bases match TRBD2. The trim removed 5 bases at V and 3 bases at J, leaving 2 bases unmatched. The CDR3 runs to 13 residues. Germline CDR1 and CDR2: PRHDT and FYEKMQ (reference sequence). The CDR3 loop reads CASSVSGGYEQYF. CDR3 coding DNA: TGTGCCAGCAGCGTTAGCGGGGGCTACGAGCAGTACTTC.

V gene TRBV21-1 combines with J gene TRBJ2-6; the table names TRBD1, a call not compared with the DNA. TRBV21-1 is a pseudogene segment. The CDR3 runs 17 residues. Here the CDR3 DNA reads TGTGCCAGCAGCGCGACAAAGACGAGCTCTGGGGCCAACGTCCTGACTTTC. Translating gives CASSATKTSSGANVLTF.

The V call is TRBV28, the J call TRBJ1-5; D perhaps matches TRBD1 (6 bases). The germline V gene has CDR1 MDHEN and CDR2 SYDVKM. This CDR3 has 14 residues. V lost 6 bases and J lost 2, with 11 bases in between. The CDR3 nucleotides are TGTGCCAGCAGACCGGGACAAGGCAATCAGCCCCAGCATTTT. This translates into CASRPGQGNQPQHF. The full variable domain, completed using reference TRBV28 and TRBJ1-5, is DVKVTQSSRYLVKRTGEKVFLECVQDMDHENMFWYRQDPGLGLRLIYFSYDVKMKEKGDIPEGYSVSREKKERFSLILESASTNQTSMYLCASRPGQGNQPQHFGDGTRLSIL.

The chain joins TRBV5-1 to TRBJ2-3, with TRBD1 identical over 11 bases. CDR1 is SGHRS and CDR2 is YFSETQ in the germline V gene. CDR3 size: 16 residues. The V segment lost 0 bases and the J segment 6 bases; nucleotides outside the gene matches: 6. The CDR3 sequence: CASSLVGQGVGDTQYF. CDR3 DNA sequence: TGCGCCAGCAGCTTGGTGGGACAGGGGGTAGGCGATACGCAGTATTTT.

The table lists this clone with a few counts. The chain recombines TRBV5-1 with TRBJ1-2, with D tentatively TRBD1 (5 bases). Trimming cost V 3 bases and J 1 base, with 16 bases left between them. There are 16 residues in the CDR3. CDR1 is SGHRS, CDR2 YFSETQ, per germline. The CDR3 DNA sequence: TGCGCCAGCAGCTCGACACCGGGACTGAATAACTATGGCTACACCTTC. Protein sequence: CASSSTPGLNNYGYTF.

The CDR3 sequence: CASSTGGSVAFF. CDR3 bases: TGTGCCAGCAGCACAGGGGGGAGTGTAGCTTTCTTT. The J gene is TRBJ1-1, the V gene TRBV12-3 or TRBV12-4; TRBD1 matches at 8 bases. Germline trimming cut 6 bases from V and 10 bases from J; bases unmatched to any gene: 7. CDR3 length: 12 residues.

The V call is TRBV2, the J call TRBJ1-6; no clear D gene. The CDR3 runs to 14 residues. With 6 bases removed from V and 6 bases from J, the gap between germline ends came to 12 bases. Germline CDR1 and CDR2: SNHLY and FYNNEI. The CDR3 reads CASSAVSFNSPLHF. As DNA, the CDR3 is TGTGCCAGCAGCGCCGTGAGTTTTAATTCACCCCTCCACTTT.

This sequence joins TRBV5-1 and TRBJ2-2; 7 bases are shared with TRBD1. After removal of 3 bases from V and 6 bases from J, the junction contained 8 bases not matched to a gene. Germline values: CDR1 SGHRS, CDR2 YFSETQ. The CDR3 is 15 residues long. The CDR3 protein is CASSYTGVSAGELFF. The CDR3 nucleotides are TGCGCCAGCAGCTATACAGGGGTCTCGGCCGGGGAGCTGTTTTTT.

The chain combines TRBV11-3 with TRBJ2-2, with TRBD2 matching 9 bases. The V gene end was trimmed by 1 base and the J gene end by 1 base; junction bases not matched to a gene: 4. This CDR3 region has 17 residues. The V gene's germline CDR1 is SGHNT and CDR2 YENEEA. In nucleotides, the CDR3 is TGTGCCAGCAGCTTAGCTGGCGGGGGGGTGAACACCGGGGAGCTGTTTTTT. Amino acids: CASSLAGGGVNTGELFF.